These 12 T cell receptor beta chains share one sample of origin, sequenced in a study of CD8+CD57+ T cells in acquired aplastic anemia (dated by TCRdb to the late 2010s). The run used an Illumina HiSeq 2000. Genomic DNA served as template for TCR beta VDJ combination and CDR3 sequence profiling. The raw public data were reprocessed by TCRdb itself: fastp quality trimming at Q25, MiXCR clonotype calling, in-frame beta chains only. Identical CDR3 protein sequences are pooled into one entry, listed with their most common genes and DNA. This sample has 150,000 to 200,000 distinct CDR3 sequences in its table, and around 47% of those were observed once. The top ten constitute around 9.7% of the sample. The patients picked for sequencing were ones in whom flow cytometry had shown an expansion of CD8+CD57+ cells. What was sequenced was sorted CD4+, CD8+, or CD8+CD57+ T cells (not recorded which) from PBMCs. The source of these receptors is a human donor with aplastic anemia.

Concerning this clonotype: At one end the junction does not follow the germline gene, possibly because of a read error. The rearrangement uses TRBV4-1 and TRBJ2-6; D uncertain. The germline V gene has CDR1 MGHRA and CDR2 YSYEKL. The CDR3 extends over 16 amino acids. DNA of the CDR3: TGCGCCAGCAGCCACGAGGCCAGGTCTGGAGCCAACGTCCTGACTTTC. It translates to CASSHEARSGANVLTF.

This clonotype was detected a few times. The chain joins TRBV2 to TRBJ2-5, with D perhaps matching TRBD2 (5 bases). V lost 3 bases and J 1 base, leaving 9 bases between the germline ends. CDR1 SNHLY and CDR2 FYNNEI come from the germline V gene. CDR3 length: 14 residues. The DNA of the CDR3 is TGTGCCAGCAGTGAGGGAGACATCCAAGAGACCCAGTACTTC. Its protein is CASSEGDIQETQYF. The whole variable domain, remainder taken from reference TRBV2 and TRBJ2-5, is EPEVTQTPSHQVTQMGQEVILRCVPISNHLYFYWYRQILGQKVEFLVSFYNNEISEKSEIFDDQFSVERPDGSNFTLKIRSTKLEDSAMYFCASSEGDIQETQYFGPGTRLLVL.

CDR3 loop: CASSEGTSGRNTQYF. The CDR3 coding sequence is TGTGCCAGCAGTGAAGGTACTAGCGGGAGAAATACGCAGTATTTT. The chain links TRBV2 to TRBJ2-3; 11 nucleotides align to TRBD2. This CDR3 comprises 15 residues. J was trimmed by 7 bases and V by 1 base; bases with no gene match: 4. CDR1 and CDR2 (germline): SNHLY, FYNNEI.

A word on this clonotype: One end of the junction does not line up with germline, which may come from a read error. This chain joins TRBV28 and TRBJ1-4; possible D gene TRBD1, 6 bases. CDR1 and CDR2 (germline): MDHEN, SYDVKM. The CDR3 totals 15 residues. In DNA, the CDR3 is TGTGCCAGCAGTTCGACAGGTCCTACTAATGAAAAACTGCTTTTT. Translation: CASSSTGPTNEKLLF.

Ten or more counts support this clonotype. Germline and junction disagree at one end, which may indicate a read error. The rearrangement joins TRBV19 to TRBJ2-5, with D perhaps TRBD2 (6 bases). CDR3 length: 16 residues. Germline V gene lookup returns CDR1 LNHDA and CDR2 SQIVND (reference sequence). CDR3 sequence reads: CASSPYRAGIQGTQYF. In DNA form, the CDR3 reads TGTGCCAGTAGTCCATATAGAGCGGGTATTCAAGGGACCCAGTACTTC.

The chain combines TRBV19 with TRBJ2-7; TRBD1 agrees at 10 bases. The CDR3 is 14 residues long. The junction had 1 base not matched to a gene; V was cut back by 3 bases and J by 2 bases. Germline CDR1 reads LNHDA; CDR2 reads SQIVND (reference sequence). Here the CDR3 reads CASSIGTGAYEQYF. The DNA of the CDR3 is TGTGCCAGTAGTATCGGGACAGGGGCCTACGAGCAGTACTTC.

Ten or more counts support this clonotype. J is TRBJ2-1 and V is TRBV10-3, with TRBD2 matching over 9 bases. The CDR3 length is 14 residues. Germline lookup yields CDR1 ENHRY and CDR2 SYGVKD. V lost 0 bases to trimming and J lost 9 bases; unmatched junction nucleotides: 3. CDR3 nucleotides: TGTGCCATCAGTGAGTCGAGGCGGGAGGGTGAGCAGTTCTTC. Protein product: CAISESRREGEQFF.

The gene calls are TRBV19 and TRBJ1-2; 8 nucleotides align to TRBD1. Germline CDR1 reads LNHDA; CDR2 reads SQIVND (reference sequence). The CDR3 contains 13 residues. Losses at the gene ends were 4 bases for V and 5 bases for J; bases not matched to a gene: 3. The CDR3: CASSTDREYGYTF. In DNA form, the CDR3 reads TGTGCCAGTAGTACGGACAGGGAGTATGGCTACACCTTC.

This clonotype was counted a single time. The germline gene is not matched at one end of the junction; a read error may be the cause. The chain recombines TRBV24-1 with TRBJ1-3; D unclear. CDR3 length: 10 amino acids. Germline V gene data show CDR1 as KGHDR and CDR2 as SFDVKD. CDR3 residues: CATLQNTIYF. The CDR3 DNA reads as TGCGCCACGCTGCAAAACACCATATATTTT.

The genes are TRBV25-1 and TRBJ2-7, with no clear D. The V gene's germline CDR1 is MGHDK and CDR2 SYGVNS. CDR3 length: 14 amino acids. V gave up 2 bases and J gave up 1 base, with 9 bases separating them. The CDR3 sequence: CASSEEWGSYEQYF. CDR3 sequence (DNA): TGTGCCAGCAGTGAAGAATGGGGATCCTACGAGCAGTACTTC.

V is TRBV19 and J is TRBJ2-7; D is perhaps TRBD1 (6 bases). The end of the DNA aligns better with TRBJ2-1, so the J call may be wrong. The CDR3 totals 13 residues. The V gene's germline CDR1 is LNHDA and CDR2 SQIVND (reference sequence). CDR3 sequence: CASSIRGYNEQFF. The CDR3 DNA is TGTGCCAGTAGTATAAGGGGGTACAATGAGCAGTTCTTC.

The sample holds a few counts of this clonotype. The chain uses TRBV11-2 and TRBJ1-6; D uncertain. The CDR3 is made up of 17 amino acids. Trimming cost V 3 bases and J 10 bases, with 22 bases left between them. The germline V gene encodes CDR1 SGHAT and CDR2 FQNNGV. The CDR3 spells CASSFNPGGLRSSPLHF. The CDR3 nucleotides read TGTGCCAGCAGCTTTAATCCAGGAGGCCTCCGCTCCTCACCCCTCCACTTT.